This TCR beta chain was sequenced in a study of shared clonotypes between healthy human individuals. With respect to this clone: Its antigen remains unknown.

TCRdb keeps only in-frame clones here, not all; method: immunoSEQ multiplex PCR. The sample records 2.5 million or so clones, around 94% being singletons. This CDR3 region has 13 residues. V trimming: 5 bases; J trimming: 10 bases; junction bases outside the gene matches: 6. In germline, CDR1 is SGHTA, CDR2 FQGTGA. Study-level findings and limits: Naive CD4 clonotypes overlapped across a handful of donors at around 4.8%.

Sequenced input: naive CD4+ T cells sorted from blood. Subset in this sample: CD45RA+ positively selected. The V and J genes are TRBV7-3 and TRBJ2-1, with TRBD2 identical over 9 bases. The receptor comes from a man between 18 and 29 years old in good health. The CDR3: CASSAFLAGEQFF. CDR3 bases: TGTGCCAGCAGCGCCTTCCTAGCGGGGGAGCAGTTCTTC.